The 26 T cell receptor beta chains below were found in one sample sequenced in a study of OX40 agonist ivuxolimab in advanced cancers. Some clones are missing from TCRdb's copy, which holds only in-frame ones; the method was immunoSEQ multiplex PCR. The sample contains about 89,000 clones, 90% to 95% of which appear only once. This material consisted of CD4+ or CD8+ T cells sorted from blood, taken in a trial of the OX40 agonist ivuxolimab. The receptors were gathered from an adult with an advanced solid tumor such as melanoma, head and neck, liver or kidney cancer.

The CDR3 here is CASSKQSGPQHF. The CDR3 region has the DNA TGTGCCAGCAGCAAACAGTCCGGGCCCCAGCATTTT. This chain links TRBV28 with TRBJ1-5; D not resolved. This CDR3 contains 12 residues. Germline V lookup: CDR1 MDHEN, CDR2 SYDVKM. Trimming pared 6 bases from V and 9 bases from J, leaving 12 bases between.

The count of this clone is one. The CDR3 spells CASSAGGGEQYV. The CDR3 DNA is TGCGCCAGCAGCGCAGGGGGAGGCGAGCAGTACGTC. The J gene is TRBJ2-7, the V gene TRBV5-1, with a possible D match to TRBD1 (7 bases). Germline CDR1 and CDR2: SGHRS and YFSETQ. The V end lost 4 bases, the J end lost 6 bases, and 11 bases lay between the germline ends. The CDR3 covers 12 residues.

The V gene is TRBV6-5, the J gene TRBJ1-6; D is perhaps TRBD1 (5 bases). There are 12 residues in the CDR3. Germline assignment: CDR1 MNHEY and CDR2 SVGAGI. V gave up 2 bases and J gave up 10 bases, with 6 bases separating them. The CDR3 loop is CASSYGDSPLHF. For the CDR3, the DNA is TGTGCCAGCAGTTACGGGGACTCACCCCTCCACTTT.

The genes are TRBV11-2 and TRBJ2-6; D not resolved. CDR3 size: 13 residues. Trimming left V 3 bases short and J 4 bases short, with 4 bases between. Germline V gives CDR1 SGHAT, CDR2 FQNNGV. The CDR3 loop is CASSFGGANVLTF. The CDR3 coding sequence is TGTGCCAGCAGCTTCGGAGGGGCCAACGTCCTGACTTTC.

The rearrangement links TRBV14 to TRBJ1-2; TRBD1 matches at 8 bases. Germline-derived CDR1 and CDR2 are SGHDN and FVKESK. V lost 1 base and J lost 6; bases outside the gene matches: 10. The CDR3 covers 16 residues. The CDR3 DNA reads as TGTGCCAGCAGCCAAGTTGGGGACAGGAGGCGAAATGGCTACACCTTC. Protein product: CASSQVGDRRRNGYTF.

V gene TRBV19 combines with J gene TRBJ2-6; 9 nucleotides match TRBD1. J gave up 6 bases and V 8 bases, and 14 bases lay outside the gene matches. This CDR3 is built from 17 residues. Looked up from germline, CDR1 is LNHDA and CDR2 is SQIVND (reference sequence). The CDR3, as DNA: TGTGCCAGTTCTGACCGGGACAGGGATTATGTGGCCAACGTCCTGACTTTC. It translates to CASSDRDRDYVANVLTF.

This clone came up once. The chain employs TRBV14 and TRBJ2-1; D not resolved. Looked up from germline, CDR1 is SGHDN and CDR2 is FVKESK. V was cut by 2 bases and J by 3 bases, with 8 bases left in between. The CDR3 has 14 amino acids. The DNA of the CDR3 is TGTGCCAGCAGCCAAATCGGAAACTACAATGAGCAGTTCTTC. Its protein product is CASSQIGNYNEQFF.

This chain joins TRBV7-3 and TRBJ2-3; D possibly uses TRBD1 or TRBD2 (5 bases each). The CDR3 spans 16 residues. The ends were cut back, 7 bases at V and 1 base at J, with 18 bases in the middle. Germline lookup yields CDR1 SGHTA and CDR2 FQGTGA. The CDR3 protein is CASNPGREYGTDTQYF. The CDR3 coding sequence is TGTGCCAGCAATCCGGGACGAGAATACGGCACAGATACGCAGTATTTT.

The genes are TRBV30 and TRBJ1-6, with TRBD1 as a possible D gene (5 bases). V lost 4 bases and J 7 bases, leaving 11 bases between the germline ends. Germline lookup yields CDR1 GTSNPN and CDR2 SVGIG (reference sequence). The CDR3 is 13 amino acids. CDR3 protein: CAWMRQLNSPLHF. The DNA for the CDR3 is TGTGCCTGGATGCGACAGCTGAATTCACCCCTCCACTTT.

The chain uses TRBV11-2 and TRBJ1-2, with TRBD1 as a possible D gene (6 bases). The CDR3 has 14 residues. CDR1 is SGHAT and CDR2 is FQNNGV in the germline V gene. V lost 6 bases and J 2 bases, leaving 13 bases between the germline ends. The CDR3 region is CASSFDRLNYGYTF. The CDR3 nucleotides are TGTGCCAGCAGTTTCGACAGGTTGAACTATGGCTACACCTTC.

The chain links TRBV4-3 to TRBJ1-4; no clear D gene. CDR3 length: 14 amino acids. Germline CDR1 is LGHNA and CDR2 is YSLEER. The V gene lost 4 bases and the J gene lost 1 base, with 7 bases spanning the gap. The CDR3 is CASSLVGTNEKLFF. The CDR3 nucleotides read TGCGCCAGCAGCCTGGTTGGAACTAATGAAAAACTGTTTTTT.

CDR3 DNA sequence: TGTGCCATCAGTCCCGGGACTAGCGGGGGGGCCGGGTACAATGAGCAGTTCTTC. It translates to CAISPGTSGGAGYNEQFF. The chain uses TRBV10-3 and TRBJ2-1; 16 bases fit TRBD2. The germline gives CDR1 ENHRY, CDR2 SYGVKD. J gave up 4 bases and V 5 bases, and 8 bases lay outside the gene matches. The CDR3 spans 18 residues.

The V call is TRBV6-1, the J call TRBJ2-3; possible D gene TRBD2, 5 bases. Trimming removed 7 bases from V and 3 bases from J, with 11 bases in between. The germline CDR1 and CDR2 sequences are MNHNS and SASEGT. The CDR3 is 13 residues long. CDR3 residues: CASTLPGTDTQYF. The CDR3 DNA follows: TGTGCCAGCACCCTCCCGGGGACAGATACGCAGTATTTT.

The chain employs TRBV6-1 and TRBJ2-3, with 11 bases matching TRBD2. The CDR3 is made up of 17 amino acids. The junction had 8 bases not matched to a gene; V was cut back by 4 bases and J by 2 bases. Looked up from germline, CDR1 is MNHNS and CDR2 is SASEGT. The CDR3: CASSGLAGGTVTDTQYF. CDR3 nucleotides: TGTGCCAGCAGTGGGCTAGCGGGAGGCACAGTCACAGATACGCAGTATTTT.

The V gene is TRBV30, the J gene TRBJ1-5; 8 bases align to TRBD1. The CDR3 is 13 amino acids. The V segment lost 4 bases and the J segment 5 bases; nucleotides outside the gene matches: 4. Germline V CDR1 and CDR2: GTSNPN, SVGIG (reference sequence). CDR3 residues: CAWNQGADQPQHF. CDR3 coding DNA: TGTGCCTGGAATCAGGGGGCTGATCAGCCCCAGCATTTT. Together with reference TRBV30 and TRBJ1-5, the CDR3 gives the full variable domain: SQTIHQWPATLVQPVGSPLSLECTVEGTSNPNLYWYRQAAGRGLQLLFYSVGIGQISSEVPQNLSASRPQDRQFILSSKKLLLSDSGFYLCAWNQGADQPQHFGDGTRLSIL.

The chain has TRBV2 and TRBJ1-3, with 9 bases matching TRBD1. This CDR3 has 16 residues. Looked up from germline, CDR1 is SNHLY and CDR2 is FYNNEI. V was pared by 5 bases and J by 4 bases, with 9 bases of the junction left unmatched. The CDR3 region is CASSLQGAQRGNTIYF. CDR3 sequence (DNA): TGTGCCAGCAGTCTACAGGGGGCTCAGAGGGGAAACACCATATATTTT.

The V gene is TRBV15, the J gene TRBJ2-1; 10 bases are a match to TRBD2. Germline V gives CDR1 LNHNV, CDR2 YYDKDF (reference sequence). V was pared by 7 bases and J by 0 bases, with 6 bases of the junction left unmatched. The CDR3 consists of 16 residues. CDR3 loop: CATTSRLAGSYNEQFF. The CDR3 DNA sequence: TGTGCCACCACCTCCAGACTAGCGGGCTCCTACAATGAGCAGTTCTTC.

The CDR3 sequence: CASSVKRGAGNSPLHF. The DNA for the CDR3 is TGTGCCAGCAGCGTGAAGAGGGGGGCAGGGAATTCACCCCTCCACTTT. The chain joins TRBV9 to TRBJ1-6; D is perhaps TRBD1 (6 bases). The CDR3 contains 16 residues. Trimming shortened V by 2 bases and J by 7 bases, and 16 bases separated the two germline ends. The germline V gene encodes CDR1 SGDLS and CDR2 YYNGEE.

This clone turned up a few times. The genes are TRBV2 and TRBJ1-5, with a possible D match to TRBD1 (6 bases). V dropped 3 bases and J dropped 7 bases, with 13 bases sitting between them. There are 14 residues in the CDR3. The V gene's germline CDR1 is SNHLY and CDR2 FYNNEI. The CDR3 bases are TGTGCCAGCAGTGAGCAGGGGTTAGAACAGCCCCAGCATTTT. Encoded protein: CASSEQGLEQPQHF.

The V call is TRBV7-9, the J call TRBJ1-2, with 8 nucleotides matching TRBD1. V shed 1 base, J shed 4 bases, and the junction held 5 bases outside the gene matches. Germline assignment: CDR1 SEHNR and CDR2 FQNEAQ (reference sequence). This CDR3 contains 15 residues. CDR3 DNA: TGTGCCAGCAGCTTAGTGGCAGGGGGCTTCTATGGCTACACCTTC. Its protein is CASSLVAGGFYGYTF.

CDR3 in DNA: TGTGCCTGGAGTTTACTTAGGGATAATTCACCCCTCCACTTT. Its translation: CAWSLLRDNSPLHF. The gene calls are TRBV30 and TRBJ1-6; D unresolved. CDR3 size: 14 residues. CDR1 and CDR2 (germline): GTSNPN, SVGIG (reference sequence). V gave up 2 bases and J gave up 5 bases, with 10 bases separating them.

J is TRBJ2-5 and V is TRBV30, with D tentatively TRBD1 or TRBD2 (6 bases each). Germline V gives CDR1 GTSNPN, CDR2 SVGIG (reference sequence). The CDR3 contains 18 residues. Trimming shortened V by 0 bases and J by 1 base, and 21 bases separated the two germline ends. The CDR3 loop reads CAWSVSAGGLLSQETQYF. As DNA, the CDR3 is TGTGCCTGGAGTGTATCGGCCGGGGGCCTCCTGTCCCAAGAGACCCAGTACTTC.

The rearrangement links TRBV2 to TRBJ1-2; TRBD1 agrees at 10 bases. The germline V gene has CDR1 SNHLY and CDR2 FYNNEI. The CDR3 is 12 amino acids. The J segment lost 8 bases and the V segment lost 6 bases, leaving 3 bases of the junction unmatched. The CDR3 bases are TGTGCCAGCAGCGTGACAGGGGGCGGCTACACCTTC. This encodes CASSVTGGGYTF.

The chain uses TRBV5-6 and TRBJ2-7; the D is unclear. CDR1 and CDR2 from the germline V gene are SGHDT and YYEEEE. The V gene lost 1 base and the J gene lost 4 bases, with 9 bases spanning the gap. The CDR3 is 13 amino acids. CDR3 DNA: TGTGCCAGCAGCTTGTTTCCTGGGTACGAGCAGTACGTC. Its translation: CASSLFPGYEQYV.

This sequence joins TRBV7-2 and TRBJ1-6; unclear D gene. CDR1 SGHTA and CDR2 FQGNSA come from the germline V gene. Between the trimmed V and J ends, which lost 3 bases and 7 bases, there was a span of 10 bases. The CDR3 sequence is 14 residues long. The CDR3 nucleotides are TGTGCCAGCAGCTTTCTGAGACTAAATTCACCCCTCCACTTT. Protein product: CASSFLRLNSPLHF.

V usage is TRBV30 and J usage is TRBJ1-5; 7 nucleotides line up with TRBD1. Germline assignment: CDR1 GTSNPN and CDR2 SVGIG (reference sequence). The V and J ends lost 0 bases and 4 bases, in that order; junction bases with no gene match: 9. CDR3 length equals 16 residues. CDR3 DNA sequence: TGTGCCTGGAGTGTCGGGGGCAGGGGGTATAATCAGCCCCAGCATTTT. Amino acid sequence: CAWSVGGRGYNQPQHF.